This T cell receptor beta chain was captured by sequencing in a study of cytomegalovirus exposure and HLA in healthy donors. Study as a whole: Across about 400 genotyped donors, about 80% landed in the Caucasian-associated ancestry cluster.

Notes on the study in general: As a later analysis revealed, most CMV-associated TCR beta chains appeared HLA-restricted. Several top significant clusters appeared, in a later analysis, to be linked to common viral pathogens.

The PCR used 60 Vbeta and 13 Jbeta primers. Method: immunoSEQ multiplex PCR; TCRdb's copy keeps in-frame clones and lacks some. Here the sample spans around 170,000 clones, around four fifths being singletons. This clone has only a few counts. Its specificity is unknown. What was sequenced was PBMCs. This TCR was sampled from a woman aged 18-29 years in good health and CMV-seronegative.

For the CDR3, the DNA is TGTGCCAGCAGTGAAGACGCAGGTCCTTCTGGCTACACCTTC. It codes for CASSEDAGPSGYTF. The chain recombines TRBV25-1 with TRBJ1-2; D is unresolved. Germline V gene data show CDR1 as MGHDK and CDR2 as SYGVNS. Trimming took 2 bases from V and 7 from J, leaving 14 bases between them. This CDR3 is 14 amino acids long.